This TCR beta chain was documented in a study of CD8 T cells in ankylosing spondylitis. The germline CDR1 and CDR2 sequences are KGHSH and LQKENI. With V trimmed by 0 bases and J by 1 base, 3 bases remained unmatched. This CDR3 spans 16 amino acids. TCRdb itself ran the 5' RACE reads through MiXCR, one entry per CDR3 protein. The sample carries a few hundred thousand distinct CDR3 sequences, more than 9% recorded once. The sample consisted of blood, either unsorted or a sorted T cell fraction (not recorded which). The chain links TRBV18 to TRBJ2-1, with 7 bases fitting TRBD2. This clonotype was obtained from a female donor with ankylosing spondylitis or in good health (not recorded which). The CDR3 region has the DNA TGTGCCAGCTCACCACCGGGGAGGGAGTCCTACAATGAGCAGTTCTTC. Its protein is CASSPPGRESYNEQFF.